This passage covers 21 T cell receptor beta chains from one sample sequenced in a study of shared clonotypes between healthy human individuals. Assay used: immunoSEQ multiplex PCR; TCRdb lists only in-frame clones, some missing. The profile covers 2 million to 3 million clones, with over 85% appearing a single time and around 0.14% taken by the ten largest. The sequenced sample consisted of naive CD4+ T cells sorted from blood. Subset: CD45RA+ positively selected. The receptors come from a man aged 18-30 years in good health.

CDR3 region: CASRRPGATNEKLFF. The CDR3 bases are TGTGCCAGCCGACGTCCGGGCGCAACTAATGAAAAACTGTTTTTT. The gene calls are TRBV18 and TRBJ1-4; D is unresolved. Per germline, CDR1 KGHSH and CDR2 LQKENI. Deletions cut 8 bases from V and 0 bases from J, with 13 bases between. CDR3 length: 15 amino acids.

This chain uses TRBV27 with TRBJ2-7; 9 bases map to TRBD1. CDR1 and CDR2 from the germline V gene are MNHEY and SMNVEV (reference sequence). The CDR3 runs to 16 residues. V lost 6 bases to trimming and J lost 4 bases; unmatched junction nucleotides: 13. DNA for the CDR3: TGTGCCAGCAGGGGATTTATGACAGGGGGATTATACGAGCAGTACTTC. This codes for CASRGFMTGGLYEQYF.

CDR3 nucleotide sequence: TGTGCCAGCAGCTTAGGAGGCGGGAGGGCCTTCAACAATGAGCAGTTCTTC. Amino acid sequence: CASSLGGGRAFNNEQFF. The rearrangement uses TRBV7-9 and TRBJ2-1, with 9 bases identical to TRBD2. The CDR3 covers 17 residues. Losses at the gene ends were 1 base for V and 5 bases for J; bases not matched to a gene: 9. The germline V gene has CDR1 SEHNR and CDR2 FQNEAQ (reference sequence).

V is TRBV5-1 and J is TRBJ2-5; D may be TRBD1 (6 bases). With 5 bases removed from V and 5 bases from J, the gap between germline ends came to 19 bases. The CDR3 has 15 amino acids. Germline V gene lookup returns CDR1 SGHRS and CDR2 YFSETQ. In nucleotides, the CDR3 is TGCGCCAGCAGAGAAACAGGGTTGGGGCGGGAGACCCAGTACTTC. Translation: CASRETGLGRETQYF.

The chain recombines TRBV6-5 with TRBJ2-7; TRBD2 agrees at 7 bases. V gave up 6 bases and J gave up 3 bases; unmatched junction bases: 8. Germline CDR1 is MNHEY and CDR2 is SVGAGI. The CDR3 has 14 residues. DNA for the CDR3: TGTGCCAGCAGCCCTACGGGGGGACTCTACGAGCAGTACTTC. Translation: CASSPTGGLYEQYF.

The chain couples TRBV5-8 to TRBJ2-2; maybe TRBD1 (6 bases). The V end was cut by 4 bases, the J end by 4 bases, with 17 bases between. The CDR3 has 16 residues. Germline V gene sequence: CDR1 SGHTS, CDR2 YDEGEE. The CDR3 region is CASSPRDTGSTGELFF. CDR3 nucleotide sequence: TGTGCCAGCAGCCCCCGGGACACAGGAAGCACCGGGGAGCTGTTTTTT.

This chain connects TRBV6-5 to TRBJ1-2; 9 nucleotides line up with TRBD1. J gave up 4 bases and V 4 bases, and 4 bases lay outside the gene matches. The CDR3 is 14 residues long. The germline V gene has CDR1 MNHEY and CDR2 SVGAGI. CDR3 sequence reads: CASSFDRGTYGYTF. As DNA, the CDR3 is TGTGCCAGCAGTTTCGACAGGGGGACCTATGGCTACACCTTC.

The chain carries TRBV2 and TRBJ1-4; 7 nucleotides agree with TRBD1. V was pared by 4 bases and J by 5 bases, with 7 bases of the junction left unmatched. Per germline, CDR1 SNHLY and CDR2 FYNNEI. The CDR3 has 15 amino acids. DNA of the CDR3: TGTGCCAGCAGTGTGTCACAGGGGAGGAATGAAAAACTGTTTTTT. It translates to CASSVSQGRNEKLFF.

The CDR3 nucleotides read TGTGCCATCAGTGTAGGGACACAATATAATTCACCCCTCCACTTT. Encoded protein: CAISVGTQYNSPLHF. The J gene is TRBJ1-6, the V gene TRBV10-3; D possibly corresponds to TRBD1 (6 bases). The CDR3 spans 15 residues. V was clipped by 4 bases and J by 4 bases, with 11 bases between them. Germline V gene data show CDR1 as ENHRY and CDR2 as SYGVKD.

The chain couples TRBV28 to TRBJ1-2; 7 bases map to TRBD1. This CDR3 region has 17 residues. Germline CDR1 is MDHEN and CDR2 is SYDVKM. The V and J ends lost 4 bases and 0 bases, in that order; junction bases with no gene match: 11. DNA for the CDR3: TGTGCCAGCAGTTCCTTAAACGACAGGGCTTCTAACTATGGCTACACCTTC. Translated: CASSSLNDRASNYGYTF.

The CDR3 region is CASSLDRQGSGNTIYF. The CDR3 bases are TGCGCCAGCAGCTTGGACCGGCAGGGCTCTGGAAACACCATATATTTT. The chain is built from TRBV5-1 and TRBJ1-3; D perhaps matches TRBD1 (5 bases). This CDR3 spans 16 amino acids. CDR1 SGHRS and CDR2 YFSETQ come from the germline V gene. Trimming left V 0 bases short and J 0 bases short, with 10 bases between.

The chain joins TRBV11-2 to TRBJ1-1, with D possibly TRBD1 on 5 matching bases. Trimming cost V 1 base and J 5 bases, with 14 bases left between them. Germline CDR1 reads SGHAT; CDR2 reads FQNNGV. The CDR3 is 15 amino acids. This chain's CDR3 is CASSLGQGWKTEAFF. CDR3 nucleotide sequence: TGTGCCAGCAGCTTAGGGCAGGGCTGGAAAACTGAAGCTTTCTTT.

This clone was recorded only once. This specimen includes other DNA sequences encoding the same CDR3. The chain carries TRBV28 and TRBJ1-2; no clear D. The germline gives CDR1 MDHEN, CDR2 SYDVKM. The CDR3 is 13 residues long. Between the trimmed V and J ends, which lost 2 bases and 2 bases, there was a span of 6 bases. The CDR3 is CASSLRGNYGYTF. DNA for the CDR3: TGTGCCAGCAGTTTACGCGGAAACTATGGCTACACCTTC.

V usage is TRBV23-1 and J usage is TRBJ1-5; unclear D gene. TRBV23-1 is an ORF, with its function uncertain. Trimming stripped 0 bases from V and 0 bases from J, with 12 bases between. The CDR3 is made up of 17 amino acids. The CDR3 protein is CASSQSSGSYSNQPQHF. The CDR3 DNA is TGCGCCAGCAGTCAATCTTCTGGCAGCTATAGCAATCAGCCCCAGCATTTT.

The V gene is TRBV4-1, the J gene TRBJ2-6; the D gene could be TRBD1 or TRBD2 (5 bases each). Trimming removed 0 bases from V and 2 bases from J, with 11 bases in between. The CDR3 has 17 residues. Germline V gives CDR1 MGHRA, CDR2 YSYEKL. The CDR3 loop reads CASSQEQGAAGANVLTF. As DNA, the CDR3 is TGCGCCAGCAGCCAAGAGCAGGGAGCGGCTGGGGCCAACGTCCTGACTTTC.

About this clone itself: The identical CDR3 is also encoded by other nucleotide sequences in the sample. The chain uses TRBV7-2 and TRBJ2-7; D gene uncertain. Germline-derived CDR1 and CDR2 are SGHTA and FQGNSA. The ends were cut back, 5 bases at V and 4 bases at J, with 6 bases in the middle. The length of the CDR3 is 11 residues. As DNA, the CDR3 is TGTGCCAGCAGCCTTCAATACGAGCAGTACTTC. As protein: CASSLQYEQYF.

Concerning this clone itself: The sample contains more than one DNA sequence encoding this CDR3. V is TRBV18 and J is TRBJ2-5; D not certain. CDR1 is KGHSH, CDR2 LQKENI, per germline. V lost 6 bases and J lost 2, with 4 bases in between. The CDR3 consists of 11 residues. The CDR3 is CASSLQETQYF. In DNA form, the CDR3 reads TGTGCCAGCTCCCTTCAAGAGACCCAGTACTTC.

The rearrangement links TRBV19 to TRBJ2-7; perhaps TRBD2 as D (5 bases). Deletions cut 4 bases from V and 1 base from J, with 8 bases between. The CDR3 is 13 amino acids. Germline CDR1 is LNHDA and CDR2 is SQIVND (reference sequence). Written as DNA, the CDR3 is TGTGCCAGTAGTAGCGAGGGATCCTACGAGCAGTACTTC. It encodes CASSSEGSYEQYF. The variable domain in full, with the rest retrieved from reference TRBV19 and TRBJ2-7, is DGGITQSPKYLFRKEGQNVTLSCEQNLNHDAMYWYRQDPGQGLRLIYYSQIVNDFQKGDIAEGYSVSREKKESFPLTVTSAQKNPTAFYLCASSSEGSYEQYFGPGTRLTVT.

V and J are TRBV5-1 and TRBJ1-1; possibly TRBD1 for D (6 bases). V was pared by 0 bases and J by 4 bases, with 16 bases between. CDR3 length: 16 residues. Germline V gene lookup returns CDR1 SGHRS and CDR2 YFSETQ. The CDR3 spells CASSLEGVLQSTEAFF. CDR3 nucleotide sequence: TGCGCCAGCAGCTTGGAGGGGGTTCTCCAAAGCACTGAAGCTTTCTTT.

The chain recombines TRBV2 with TRBJ2-3; D is possibly TRBD2 (5 bases). The V end was cut by 6 bases, the J end by 6 bases, with 7 bases between. CDR3 length equals 11 residues. Germline CDR1 is SNHLY and CDR2 is FYNNEI. The chain's CDR3 is CASRRVDTQYF. CDR3 coding DNA: TGTGCCAGCAGGAGGGTGGATACGCAGTATTTT.

This clone has only a few counts. The rearrangement links TRBV11-2 to TRBJ1-2; D unclear. The CDR3 is 14 residues long. Per germline, CDR1 SGHAT and CDR2 FQNNGV. V was trimmed by 6 bases and J by 8 bases, leaving 19 bases between them. CDR3 loop: CASRIDPGPEGYTF. The CDR3 coding sequence is TGTGCCAGCAGGATAGATCCCGGGCCTGAGGGCTACACCTTC.